Listed below are T cell receptor beta chains from one sample, sequenced in a study of shared clonotypes between healthy human individuals. TCRdb keeps only in-frame clones here, not all; method: immunoSEQ multiplex PCR. The sample records 1 million to 1.3 million clones, about 80% being singletons. Sequencing was carried out using memory CD4+ T cells from PBMCs. These receptors were obtained from a man aged 18 to 29 in good health. Some clones in this sample may be carry-over from other donors' samples. The CDR3 runs from the conserved cysteine through the conserved F or W. The D gene is left open where the match is weak. Part of the rows lack a size; the others show once, few, many or a class for expanded clones.

J gene	D gene	V gene	clone size	CDR3 protein	CDR3 DNA
TRBJ2-3	TRBD2	TRBV28	NA	CASSKWLAADTQYF	TGTGCCAGCAGTAAATGGCTAGCGGCAGATACGCAGTATTTT
TRBJ2-7	NA	TRBV4-3	NA	CASSATRSMLAGVVSYEQYF	TGCGCCAGCAGTGCTACGAGGTCTATGCTAGCAGGTGTAGTTTCCTACGAGCAGTACTTC
TRBJ2-2	TRBD1	TRBV5-1	few	CASSLQGTTGELFF	TGCGCCAGCAGCTTACAGGGGACCACCGGGGAGCTGTTTTTT
TRBJ1-1	NA	TRBV19	NA	CASSIGERAAFF	TGTGCCAGTAGTATAGGAGAGAGGGCCGCTTTCTTT
TRBJ1-1	NA	TRBV30	many	CAWSDRDTEAFF	TGTGCCTGGAGTGACAGGGACACTGAAGCTTTCTTT
TRBJ1-4	NA	TRBV19	NA	CASSGRPGATNEKLFF	TGTGCCAGTAGCGGTCGCCCGGGGGCGACTAATGAAAAACTGTTTTTT
TRBJ2-7	TRBD1	TRBV25-1	NA	CASSKGQGNEQYF	TGTGCCAGCAGTAAGGGACAGGGTAACGAGCAGTACTTC
TRBJ2-1	TRBD2	TRBV7-3	once	CASSLTTAGGSYNEQFF	TGTGCCAGCAGCTTAACCACGGCGGGAGGGAGCTACAATGAGCAGTTCTTC
TRBJ2-1	TRBD2	TRBV9	NA	CASSLLTSGRGQFF	TGTGCCAGCAGCTTACTGACTAGCGGGAGGGGGCAGTTCTTC
TRBJ1-3	NA	TRBV4-1	NA	CASQRLSGTGNTIYF	TGCGCCAGCCAAAGACTTTCAGGGACTGGAAACACCATATATTTT
TRBJ1-1	NA	TRBV6-5	NA	CASSYWYGTRNTEAFF	TGTGCCAGCAGTTACTGGTACGGGACTAGGAACACTGAAGCTTTCTTT
TRBJ1-5	NA	TRBV5-1	NA	CASSPSPGENQPQHF	TGCGCCAGCAGCCCATCCCCGGGGGAAAATCAGCCCCAGCATTTT
TRBJ1-3	NA	TRBV10-3	NA	CAASEDLRSGNTIYF	TGTGCCGCCTCGGAAGATTTGCGCTCTGGAAACACCATATATTTT
TRBJ1-1	NA	TRBV5-1	NA	CASSLESMNTEAFF	TGCGCCAGCAGCTTGGAATCTATGAACACTGAAGCTTTCTTT
TRBJ2-7	NA	TRBV7-2	NA	CASSLHAFQGEQYF	TGTGCCAGCAGCTTGCACGCCTTTCAGGGGGAGCAGTACTTC
TRBJ1-2	NA	TRBV14	NA	CASSQQFYGYTF	TGTGCCAGCAGCCAACAATTTTATGGCTACACCTTC
TRBJ1-2	TRBD1	TRBV28	NA	CASTGGQTYGYTF	TGTGCCAGCACCGGGGGACAGACCTATGGCTACACCTTC
TRBJ1-1	NA	TRBV4-2	NA	CASSQAGDYTEAFF	TGTGCCAGCAGCCAAGCAGGGGACTACACTGAAGCTTTCTTT
TRBJ2-7	NA	TRBV2	NA	CASSGGRPSDEQYF	TGTGCCAGCAGTGGAGGGAGACCCTCGGACGAGCAGTACTTC
TRBJ1-4	TRBD1	TRBV4-1	once	CASSQDTGVGKLFF	TGCGCCAGCAGCCAAGATACAGGGGTCGGAAAACTGTTTTTT
TRBJ1-2	NA	TRBV7-9	once	CASSLGQLYGYTF	TGTGCCAGCAGCTTAGGACAGCTCTATGGCTACACCTTC
TRBJ1-1	NA	TRBV28	few	CASSGPPTEAFF	TGTGCCAGCAGTGGACCACCGACTGAAGCTTTCTTT
TRBJ1-5	NA	TRBV9	many	CASSGEGIGQPQHF	TGTGCCAGCAGCGGAGAGGGAATTGGGCAGCCCCAGCATTTT
TRBJ2-1	TRBD2	TRBV28	few	CASSSPVAGINNEQFF	TGTGCCAGCAGTTCGCCCGTAGCGGGAATAAACAATGAGCAGTTCTTC
TRBJ1-5	NA	TRBV5-6	NA	CASSLAGTGGGNQPQHF	TGTGCCAGCAGCTTGGCCGGTACGGGCGGGGGAAATCAGCCCCAGCATTTT
TRBJ2-7	TRBD2	TRBV28	NA	CASSLGGTTYEQYF	TGTGCCAGCAGTTTGGGCGGGACTACCTACGAGCAGTACTTC
TRBJ1-1	TRBD1	TRBV10-1	NA	CASSVRQGASNTEAFF	TGCGCCAGCAGTGTTCGACAGGGCGCATCGAACACTGAAGCTTTCTTT
TRBJ2-5	NA	TRBV18	NA	CASSPGKRETQYF	TGTGCCAGCTCACCAGGGAAACGGGAGACCCAGTACTTC
TRBJ2-3	TRBD2	TRBV5-4	few	CASSIWTSGRSDTQYF	TGTGCCAGCAGCATCTGGACTAGCGGGAGATCGGATACGCAGTATTTT
TRBJ1-4	TRBD1	TRBV5-5	NA	CASSETGGWEKLFF	TGTGCCAGCAGCGAAACAGGGGGTTGGGAAAAACTGTTTTTT
TRBJ2-2	NA	TRBV9	NA	CASSVVGGRLFF	TGTGCCAGCAGCGTAGTGGGTGGACGCCTGTTTTTT
TRBJ2-3	TRBD2	TRBV10-3	NA	CAISGTTSGSTDTQYF	TGTGCCATCAGTGGGACGACTAGCGGGAGCACAGATACGCAGTATTTT
TRBJ1-1	TRBD1	TRBV27	NA	CASSSPTGVFKAAEAFF	TGTGCCAGCAGTTCGCCAACAGGGGTTTTTAAGGCGGCTGAAGCTTTCTTT
TRBJ1-1	NA	TRBV7-2	NA	CASSFTRDNGAFF	TGTGCCAGCAGCTTTACCCGGGACAATGGAGCTTTCTTT
TRBJ2-1	TRBD2	TRBV5-1	NA	CASSLGLAANNEQFF	TGCGCCAGCAGCTTGGGACTAGCGGCAAACAATGAGCAGTTCTTC
TRBJ1-4	NA	TRBV6-4	NA	CASRDDQGEKLFF	TGTGCCAGCAGGGACGACCAAGGTGAAAAACTGTTTTTT
TRBJ2-3	TRBD1	TRBV5-1	NA	CASSQDRGTRTDTQYF	TGCGCCAGCAGCCAGGACAGGGGCACACGCACAGATACGCAGTATTTT